This is a list of T cell receptor beta chains from one sample in a study of blood T cells in healthy people across ages. TCRdb analysed the 5' RACE reads with MiXCR anew, one entry per CDR3 protein. The sample shows roughly 1,500,000 distinct CDR3 sequences, roughly 32% of them seen only once. The sample comprised blood. The receptor source for this set is a young woman in good health. Each CDR3 is given with its conserved first and last residue. D genes are given only for firm matches. For some rows the clone size is stated as once, few or many, or as a class when expanded; others skip it.

TGTGCCAGCAGCTCCCGGGAGGGGGGTTTCAGCTACACCTTC,CASSSREGGFSYTF,TRBJ1-2,.,.,TRBV11-2
TGTGCCAGCAGTTTAAAGAAGCGGGACGGGGAGCTGTTTTTT,CASSLKKRDGELFF,TRBJ2-2,TRBD2,.,TRBV28
TGTGCCAGCAGCCGACAGGGAACCTACGAGCAGTACTTC,CASSRQGTYEQYF,TRBJ2-7,TRBD1,many,TRBV7-2
TGTGCCAGCAGTTATAGAAGGGTCCCCGGGACCCAGTACTTC,CASSYRRVPGTQYF,TRBJ2-5,.,few,TRBV6-5
TGTGCCAGCAGCTTAGCGATCGACACCCGCACCCATTACGAGCAGTACTTC,CASSLAIDTRTHYEQYF,TRBJ2-7,.,.,TRBV7-9
TGTGCCAGCAGAACCGGGACAGGGGGCGATACGCAGTATTTT,CASRTGTGGDTQYF,TRBJ2-3,TRBD1,few,TRBV9
TGCAGTGCTAAATTGACAGGGGCGGGGACAGATACGCAGTATTTT,CSAKLTGAGTDTQYF,TRBJ2-3,TRBD1,.,TRBV20-1
TGTGCCAGCAGCCCCGCGGGGGGGCCGTACAGTGAGCAGTTCTTC,CASSPAGGPYSEQFF,TRBJ2-1,TRBD2,.,TRBV5-4
TGTGCCACCTTAGCGGGTAACTACGAGCAGTACTTC,CATLAGNYEQYF,TRBJ2-7,TRBD2,.,TRBV10-3
TGCGCCAGCAGCGGACCCGACTACGAGCAGTACTTC,CASSGPDYEQYF,TRBJ2-7,.,.,TRBV5-1
TGTGCCAGCAGTTTATCCCCGAATGTGAACACTGAAGCTTTCTTT,CASSLSPNVNTEAFF,TRBJ1-1,.,few,TRBV27
TGTGCCAGCAGCCCTCGCATGGGCCCTGAAGCTTTCTTT,CASSPRMGPEAFF,TRBJ1-1,.,few,TRBV7-9
TGTGCCTGGAGTATTTCAGGGGACACTGAAGCTTTCTTT,CAWSISGDTEAFF,TRBJ1-1,.,.,TRBV30
TGTGCCAGCAGCTTATTTAGTTTGACTAGCGGGGGAGAGCAGTACTTC,CASSLFSLTSGGEQYF,TRBJ2-7,TRBD2,few,TRBV7-2
TGTGCCTCGGGACAGGGGGCTTCCCCGCCGAAGAACACTGAAGCTTTCTTT,CASGQGASPPKNTEAFF,TRBJ1-1,TRBD1,.,TRBV9
TGCGCCAGCAGCCAATTTGCTAGCGATAGCGAGCAGTACTTC,CASSQFASDSEQYF,TRBJ2-7,.,few,TRBV4-1
TGTGCCAGCAGCCGAACGGGGACAGGGGAGAATGGCTACACCTTC,CASSRTGTGENGYTF,TRBJ1-2,TRBD1,.,TRBV6-5
TGCGCCAGCAGCCAAGTGGTAGGATTAGGCTACACCTTC,CASSQVVGLGYTF,TRBJ1-2,.,few,TRBV4-1
TGTGCCAGGTCTGGCGGGATGAACACTGAAGCTTTCTTT,CARSGGMNTEAFF,TRBJ1-1,.,once,TRBV27
TGCAGCGGGACAGGGGGAGAGACCCAGTACTTC,CSGTGGETQYF,TRBJ2-5,TRBD1,many,TRBV20-1
TGTGCCTGGAGTGTGTCCTATGGCTACACCTTC,CAWSVSYGYTF,TRBJ1-2,.,few,TRBV30
TGTGCCAGCAGCTTGGGGGCCTCCAGAGACGAGCAGTACTTC,CASSLGASRDEQYF,TRBJ2-7,.,.,TRBV5-5
TGTGCCTGGAGTGTAAAAGGCGAGCAGTACTTC,CAWSVKGEQYF,TRBJ2-7,.,few,TRBV30
TGTGCCAGCACGATCGGACAGGGCTACACCTTC,CASTIGQGYTF,TRBJ1-2,.,few,TRBV12-3/TRBV12-4
TGTGCCAGTACGGCGGGGAAGGAGACCCAGTACTTC,CASTAGKETQYF,TRBJ2-5,.,few,TRBV28
TGCGCCAGCAGCCAAGCAAGCGACACACGCGGAAAACAAGAGACCCAGTACTTC,CASSQASDTRGKQETQYF,TRBJ2-5,.,.,TRBV4-1
TGCGCCAGCAGCTTGGGACTAGCGGGGCTCTCTGGAGATACGCAGTATTTT,CASSLGLAGLSGDTQYF,TRBJ2-3,TRBD2,few,TRBV5-1
TGCGCCAGCAGCTCGGGTAGCGGGGGGACGCAGTATTTT,CASSSGSGGTQYF,TRBJ2-3,TRBD2,.,TRBV5-1
TGCAGTGCTTCCCGAAACCCGGGCGAGCAGTACTTC,CSASRNPGEQYF,TRBJ2-7,.,few,TRBV20-1